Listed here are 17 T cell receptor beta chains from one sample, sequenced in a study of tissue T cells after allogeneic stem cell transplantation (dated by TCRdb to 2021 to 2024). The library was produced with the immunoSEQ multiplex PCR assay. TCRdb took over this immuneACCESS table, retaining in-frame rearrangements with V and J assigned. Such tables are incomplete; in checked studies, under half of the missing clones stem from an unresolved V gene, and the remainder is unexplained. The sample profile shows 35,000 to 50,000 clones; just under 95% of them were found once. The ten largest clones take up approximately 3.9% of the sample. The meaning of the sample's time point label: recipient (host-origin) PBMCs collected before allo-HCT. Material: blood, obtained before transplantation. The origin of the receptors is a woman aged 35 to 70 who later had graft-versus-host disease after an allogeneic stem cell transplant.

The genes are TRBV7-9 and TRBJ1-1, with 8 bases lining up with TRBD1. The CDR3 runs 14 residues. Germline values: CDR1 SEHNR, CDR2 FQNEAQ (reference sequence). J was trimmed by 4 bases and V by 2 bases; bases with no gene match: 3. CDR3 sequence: CASSLSQGATEAFF. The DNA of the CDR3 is TGTGCCAGCAGCTTAAGTCAGGGGGCCACTGAAGCTTTCTTT.

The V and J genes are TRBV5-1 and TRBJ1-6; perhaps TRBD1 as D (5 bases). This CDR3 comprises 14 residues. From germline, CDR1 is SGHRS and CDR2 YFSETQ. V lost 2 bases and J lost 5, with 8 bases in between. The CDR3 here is CASSLQGDNSPLHF. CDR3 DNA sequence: TGCGCCAGCAGCTTACAAGGGGATAATTCACCCCTCCACTTT.

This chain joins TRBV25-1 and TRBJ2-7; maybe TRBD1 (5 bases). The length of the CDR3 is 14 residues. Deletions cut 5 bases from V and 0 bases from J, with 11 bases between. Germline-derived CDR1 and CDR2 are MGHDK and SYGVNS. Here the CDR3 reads CASSQNRNSYEQYF. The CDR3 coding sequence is TGTGCCAGCAGTCAAAACAGGAACTCCTACGAGCAGTACTTC.

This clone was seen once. As DNA, the CDR3 is TGTGCCAGCAGCAATGGACAGATAAACACCGGGGAGCTGTTTTTT. Translation gives CASSNGQINTGELFF. The J gene is TRBJ2-2, the V gene TRBV7-9, with D perhaps TRBD1 (6 bases). Trimming left V 5 bases short and J 2 bases short, with 12 bases between. Looked up from germline, CDR1 is SEHNR and CDR2 is FQNEAQ (reference sequence). The CDR3 length is 15 residues.

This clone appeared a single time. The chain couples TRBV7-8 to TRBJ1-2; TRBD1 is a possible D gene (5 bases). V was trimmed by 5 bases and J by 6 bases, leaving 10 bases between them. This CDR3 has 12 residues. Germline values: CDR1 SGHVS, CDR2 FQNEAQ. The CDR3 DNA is TGTGCCAGCAGCCGGGGCCTGAATGGCTACACCTTC. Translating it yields CASSRGLNGYTF.

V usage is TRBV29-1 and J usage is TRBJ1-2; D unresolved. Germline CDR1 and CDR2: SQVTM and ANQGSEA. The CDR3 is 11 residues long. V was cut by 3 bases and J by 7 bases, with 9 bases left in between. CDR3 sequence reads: CSVEVAGGYTF. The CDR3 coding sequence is TGCAGCGTTGAGGTGGCGGGTGGCTACACCTTC.

Here the CDR3 reads CSASGVMLANTEAFF. CDR3 sequence (DNA): TGCAGTGCTAGTGGGGTAATGTTGGCGAACACTGAAGCTTTCTTT. V usage is TRBV20-1 and J usage is TRBJ1-1, with unresolved D. The CDR3 loop spans 15 amino acids. Looked up from germline, CDR1 is DFQATT and CDR2 is SNEGSKA (reference sequence). V lost 3 bases, J lost 1 base, and 15 bases lay in between.

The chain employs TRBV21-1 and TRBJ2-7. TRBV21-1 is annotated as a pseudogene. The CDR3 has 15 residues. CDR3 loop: CASTKHKTASYEQYF. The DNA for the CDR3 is TGTGCCAGCACCAAACATAAAACGGCCTCCTACGAGCAGTACTTC.

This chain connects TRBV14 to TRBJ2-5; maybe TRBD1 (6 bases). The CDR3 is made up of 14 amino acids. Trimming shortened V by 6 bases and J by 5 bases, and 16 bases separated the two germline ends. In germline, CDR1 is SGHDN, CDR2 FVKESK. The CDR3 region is CASSRSGGRETQYF. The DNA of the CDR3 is TGTGCCAGCAGTCGAAGTGGGGGCCGGGAGACCCAGTACTTC. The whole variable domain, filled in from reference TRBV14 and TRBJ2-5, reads EAGVTQFPSHSVIEKGQTVTLRCDPISGHDNLYWYRRVMGKEIKFLLHFVKESKQDESGMPNNRFLAERTGGTYSTLKVQPAELEDSGVYFCASSRSGGRETQYFGPGTRLLVL.

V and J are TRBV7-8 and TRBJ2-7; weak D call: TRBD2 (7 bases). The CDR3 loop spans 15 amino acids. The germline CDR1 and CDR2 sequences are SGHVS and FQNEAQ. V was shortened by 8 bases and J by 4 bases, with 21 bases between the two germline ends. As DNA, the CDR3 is TGTGCCAGCCGCGACCGAGGGGGGGCGCGGTACGAGCAGTACTTC. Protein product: CASRDRGGARYEQYF.

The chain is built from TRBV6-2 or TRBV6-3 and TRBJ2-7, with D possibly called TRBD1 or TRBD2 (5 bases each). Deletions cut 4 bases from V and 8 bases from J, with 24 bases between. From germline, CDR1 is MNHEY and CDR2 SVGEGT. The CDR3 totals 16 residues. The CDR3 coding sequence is TGTGCCAGCAGTTCAGGCGTGTTAGGGGACCCCTTGAAGCAGTACTTC. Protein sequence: CASSSGVLGDPLKQYF.

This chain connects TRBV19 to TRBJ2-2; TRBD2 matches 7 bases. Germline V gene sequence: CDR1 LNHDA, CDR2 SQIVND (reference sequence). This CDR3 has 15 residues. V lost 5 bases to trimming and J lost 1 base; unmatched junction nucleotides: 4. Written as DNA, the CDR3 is TGTGCCAGTAGTCTACTAGCGCAGAACACCGGGGAGCTGTTTTTT. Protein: CASSLLAQNTGELFF.

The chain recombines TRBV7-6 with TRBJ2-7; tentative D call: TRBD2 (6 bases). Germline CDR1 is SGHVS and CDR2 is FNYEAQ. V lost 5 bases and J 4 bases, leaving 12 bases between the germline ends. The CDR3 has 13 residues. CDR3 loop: CASSGGDQYEQYF. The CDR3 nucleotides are TGTGCCAGCAGCGGAGGGGATCAATACGAGCAGTACTTC.

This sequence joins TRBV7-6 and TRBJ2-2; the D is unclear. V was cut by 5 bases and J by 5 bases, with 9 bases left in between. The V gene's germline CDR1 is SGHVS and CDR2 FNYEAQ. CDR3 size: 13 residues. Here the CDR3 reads CASSQDTTGELFF. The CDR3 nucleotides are TGTGCCAGCAGCCAAGACACAACCGGGGAGCTGTTTTTT.

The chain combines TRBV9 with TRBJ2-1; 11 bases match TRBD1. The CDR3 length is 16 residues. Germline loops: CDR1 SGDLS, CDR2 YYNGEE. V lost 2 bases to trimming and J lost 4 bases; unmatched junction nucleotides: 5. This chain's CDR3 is CASSVGQGGNYNEQFF. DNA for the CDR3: TGTGCCAGCAGCGTGGGACAGGGGGGAAATTACAATGAGCAGTTCTTC.

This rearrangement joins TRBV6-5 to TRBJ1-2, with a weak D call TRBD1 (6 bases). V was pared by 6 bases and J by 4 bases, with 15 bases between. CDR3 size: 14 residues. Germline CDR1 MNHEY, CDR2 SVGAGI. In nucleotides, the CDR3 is TGTGCCAGCAGGAGGGGGACCGCTAGCTATGGCTACACCTTC. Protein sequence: CASRRGTASYGYTF.

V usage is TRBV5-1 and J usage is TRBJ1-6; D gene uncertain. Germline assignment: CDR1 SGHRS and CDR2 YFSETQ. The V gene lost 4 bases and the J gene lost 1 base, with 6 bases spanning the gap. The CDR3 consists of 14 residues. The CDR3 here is CASSPGSYNSPLHF. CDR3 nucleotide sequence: TGCGCCAGCAGCCCGGGATCCTATAATTCACCCCTCCACTTT.